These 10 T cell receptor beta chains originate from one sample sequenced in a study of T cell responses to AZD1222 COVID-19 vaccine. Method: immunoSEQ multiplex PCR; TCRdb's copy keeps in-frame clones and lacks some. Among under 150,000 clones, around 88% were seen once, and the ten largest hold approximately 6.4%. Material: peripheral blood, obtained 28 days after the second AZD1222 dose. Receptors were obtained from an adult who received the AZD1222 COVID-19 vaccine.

The CDR3 nucleotides are TGTGCCAGCAGCTTAGAAGGGGATTATAGCAATCAGCCCCAGCATTTT. Translated: CASSLEGDYSNQPQHF. The V and J genes are TRBV11-2 and TRBJ1-5; D is perhaps TRBD1 (5 bases). Germline lookup yields CDR1 SGHAT and CDR2 FQNNGV. Trimming pared 0 bases from V and 0 bases from J, leaving 9 bases between. This CDR3 is built from 16 residues.

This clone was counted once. The CDR3 DNA sequence: TGTGCCAGCAGCGTAAGCACAGATACGCAGTATTTT. Protein: CASSVSTDTQYF. The rearrangement joins TRBV7-3 to TRBJ2-3; no reliable D call. Trimming shortened V by 5 bases and J by 0 bases, and 3 bases separated the two germline ends. The V gene's germline CDR1 is SGHTA and CDR2 FQGTGA. The CDR3 length is 12 residues. The whole variable domain, remainder taken from reference TRBV7-3 and TRBJ2-3, is GAGVSQTPSNKVTEKGKYVELRCDPISGHTALYWYRQSLGQGPEFLIYFQGTGAADDSGLPNDRFFAVRPEGSVSTLKIQRTERGDSAVYLCASSVSTDTQYFGPGTRLTVL.

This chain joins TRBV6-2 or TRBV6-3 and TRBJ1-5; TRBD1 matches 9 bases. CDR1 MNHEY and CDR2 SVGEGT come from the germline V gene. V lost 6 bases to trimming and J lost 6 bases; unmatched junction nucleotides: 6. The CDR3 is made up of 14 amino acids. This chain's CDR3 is CASSSGTGIQPQHF. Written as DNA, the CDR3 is TGTGCCAGCAGCTCCGGGACAGGGATTCAGCCCCAGCATTTT.

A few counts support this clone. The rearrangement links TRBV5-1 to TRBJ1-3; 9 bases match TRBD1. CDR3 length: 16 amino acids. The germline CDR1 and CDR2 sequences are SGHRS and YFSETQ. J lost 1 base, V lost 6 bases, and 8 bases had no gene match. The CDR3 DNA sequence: TGCGCCAGCACCCGGACAGGGGTCGGATCTGGAAACACCATATATTTT. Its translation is CASTRTGVGSGNTIYF.

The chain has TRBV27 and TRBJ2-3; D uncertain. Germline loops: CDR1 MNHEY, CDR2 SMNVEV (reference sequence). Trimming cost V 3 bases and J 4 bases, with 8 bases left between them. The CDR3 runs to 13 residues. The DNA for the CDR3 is TGTGCCAGCAGTTTTGTTGGGGCAGATACGCAGTATTTT. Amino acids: CASSFVGADTQYF.

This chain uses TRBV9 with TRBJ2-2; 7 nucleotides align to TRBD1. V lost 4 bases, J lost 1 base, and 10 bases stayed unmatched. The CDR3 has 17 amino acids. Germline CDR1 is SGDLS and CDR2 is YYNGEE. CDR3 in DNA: TGTGCCAGCAGCCCCCGGACAGGCCATATGAACACCGGGGAGCTGTTTTTT. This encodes CASSPRTGHMNTGELFF.

CDR3 bases: TGTGCCAGCAGAGGACAGGGTTCTGGGGCCAACGTCCTGACTTTC. Its protein product is CASRGQGSGANVLTF. The chain employs TRBV7-3 and TRBJ2-6, with 8 positions matching TRBD1. Trimming removed 6 bases from V and 1 base from J; junction bases left unmatched: 2. The germline V gene has CDR1 SGHTA and CDR2 FQGTGA. The CDR3 extends over 15 amino acids.

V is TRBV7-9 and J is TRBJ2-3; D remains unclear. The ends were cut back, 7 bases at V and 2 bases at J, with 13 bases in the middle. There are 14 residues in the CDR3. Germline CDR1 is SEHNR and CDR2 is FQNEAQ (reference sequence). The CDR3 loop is CASNPEKYTDTQYF. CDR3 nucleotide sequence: TGTGCCAGCAACCCGGAAAAGTACACAGATACGCAGTATTTT. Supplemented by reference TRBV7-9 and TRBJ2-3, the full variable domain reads DTGVSQNPRHKITKRGQNVTFRCDPISEHNRLYWYRQTLGQGPEFLTYFQNEAQLEKSRLLSDRFSAERPKGSFSTLEIQRTEQGDSAMYLCASNPEKYTDTQYFGPGTRLTVL.

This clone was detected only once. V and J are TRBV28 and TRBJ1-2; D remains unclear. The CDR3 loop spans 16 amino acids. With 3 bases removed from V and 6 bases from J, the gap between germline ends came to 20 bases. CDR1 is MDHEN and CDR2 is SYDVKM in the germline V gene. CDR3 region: CASSFSGIEGVNGYTF. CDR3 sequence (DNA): TGTGCCAGCAGTTTCTCCGGGATCGAGGGCGTTAATGGCTACACCTTC.

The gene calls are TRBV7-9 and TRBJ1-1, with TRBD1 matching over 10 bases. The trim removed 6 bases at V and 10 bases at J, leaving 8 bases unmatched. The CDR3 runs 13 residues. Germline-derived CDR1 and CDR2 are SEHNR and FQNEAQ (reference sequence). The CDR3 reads CASRAGTGDLAFF. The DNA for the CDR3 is TGTGCCAGCAGGGCCGGGACAGGGGATTTAGCTTTCTTT.